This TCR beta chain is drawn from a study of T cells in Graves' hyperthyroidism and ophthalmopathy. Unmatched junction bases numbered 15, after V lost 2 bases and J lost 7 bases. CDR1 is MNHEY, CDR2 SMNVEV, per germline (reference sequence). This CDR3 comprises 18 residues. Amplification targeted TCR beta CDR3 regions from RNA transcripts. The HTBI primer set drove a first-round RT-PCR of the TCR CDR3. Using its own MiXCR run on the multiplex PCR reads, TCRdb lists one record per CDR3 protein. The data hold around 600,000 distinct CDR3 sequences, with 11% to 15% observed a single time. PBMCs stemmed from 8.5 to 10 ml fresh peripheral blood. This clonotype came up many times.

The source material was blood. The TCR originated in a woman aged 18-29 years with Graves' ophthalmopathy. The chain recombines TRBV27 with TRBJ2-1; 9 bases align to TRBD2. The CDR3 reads CASSLLGGGGRAENEQFF. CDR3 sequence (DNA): TGTGCCAGCAGTTTACTGGGAGGCGGCGGGAGGGCGGAGAATGAGCAGTTCTTC.